This T cell receptor beta chain was profiled in a study of cytomegalovirus exposure and HLA in healthy donors. Overall study: Ancestry clustering placed 70% to 85% of over 300 genotyped donors in the Caucasian-associated cluster.

The PCR used 60 Vbeta and 13 Jbeta primers. Only in-frame clones appear in the TCRdb table, and some are missing; sequencing was by immunoSEQ multiplex PCR. The sample lists approximately 150,000 clones; around three quarters were seen once. V dropped 1 base and J dropped 3 bases, with 12 bases sitting between them. Germline CDR1 SGHDN, CDR2 FVKESK. CDR3 length: 15 residues. On this clone: Its antigen is still unknown.

Study-wide results and caveats: Earlier analysis yielded a pattern in which most TCR beta V segments were productive about 87% or about 30% of the time. Presence/absence analyses treated sequencing depth as roughly uniform across donors. Listed as cytomegalovirus-associated were over 150 TCR beta chains.

Sequenced: PBMCs. This chain connects TRBV14 to TRBJ2-5; no clear D gene. This receptor was taken from a middle-aged man in good health and CMV-seropositive. CDR3 loop: CASSQATLGEETQYF. CDR3 nucleotide sequence: TGTGCCAGCAGCCAAGCCACGCTAGGAGAAGAGACCCAGTACTTC.